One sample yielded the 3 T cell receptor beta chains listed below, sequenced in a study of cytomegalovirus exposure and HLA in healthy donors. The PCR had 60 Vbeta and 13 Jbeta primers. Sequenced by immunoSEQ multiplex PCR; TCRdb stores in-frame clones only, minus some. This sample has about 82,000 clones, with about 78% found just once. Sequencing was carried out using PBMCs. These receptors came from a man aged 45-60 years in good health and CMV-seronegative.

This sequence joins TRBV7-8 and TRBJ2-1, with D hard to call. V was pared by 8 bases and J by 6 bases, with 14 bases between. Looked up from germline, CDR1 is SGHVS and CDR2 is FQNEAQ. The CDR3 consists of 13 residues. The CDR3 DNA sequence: TGTGCCAGCGGCATCCGCTGGTTCAATGAGCAGTTCTTC. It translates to CASGIRWFNEQFF.

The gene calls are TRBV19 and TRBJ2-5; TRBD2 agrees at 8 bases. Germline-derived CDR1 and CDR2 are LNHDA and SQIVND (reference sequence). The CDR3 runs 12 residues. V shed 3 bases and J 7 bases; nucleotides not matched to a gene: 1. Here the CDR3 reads CASSIGGGTQYF. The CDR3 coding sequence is TGTGCCAGTAGTATCGGGGGGGGGACCCAGTACTTC.

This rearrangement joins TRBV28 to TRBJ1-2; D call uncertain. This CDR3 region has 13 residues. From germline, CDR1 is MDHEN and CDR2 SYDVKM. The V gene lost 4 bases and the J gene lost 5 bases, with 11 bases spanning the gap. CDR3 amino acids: CASSSGVSYGYTF. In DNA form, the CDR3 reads TGTGCCAGCAGTTCCGGGGTCTCTTATGGCTACACCTTC.